The present TCR beta chain was sequenced within a study of type 1 regulatory T cells. Background on the study: This in vitro CD4 product, T-allo10, is enriched for Tr1 cells and alloantigen-specific.

Regarding the study as a whole: Type 1 regulatory T cells had a more restricted TCR repertoire than non-type 1 regulatory T cells.

CDR3 length: 16 amino acids. Per the germline V gene, CDR1 is SGHRS and CDR2 is YFSETQ. J was trimmed by 5 bases and V by 0 bases; bases with no gene match: 9. About this clonotype: Its antigen is not known.

TCRdb analysed the reads with MiXCR anew, one entry per CDR3 protein. The table lists tens of thousands of distinct CDR3 sequences, around 49% of them singletons, with 2% to 2.5% in the top ten. The gene calls are TRBV5-1 and TRBJ2-3, with 7 bases identical to TRBD2. Sample: cultured non-Tr1 T cells, either the whole culture or a sorted T cell fraction (not recorded which). The receptor was isolated from a human donor in good health. CDR3 bases: TGCGCCAGCAGCTTGGCCCCAGCGGGGAGTCGAGATACGCAGTATTTT. Translated: CASSLAPAGSRDTQYF. The full variable domain, in which reference TRBV5-1 and TRBJ2-3 provide the parts outside the CDR3, is KAGVTQTPRYLIKTRGQQVTLSCSPISGHRSVSWYQQTPGQGLQFLFEYFSETQRNKGNFPGRFSGRQFSNSRSEMNVSTLELGDSALYLCASSLAPAGSRDTQYFGPGTRLTVL.